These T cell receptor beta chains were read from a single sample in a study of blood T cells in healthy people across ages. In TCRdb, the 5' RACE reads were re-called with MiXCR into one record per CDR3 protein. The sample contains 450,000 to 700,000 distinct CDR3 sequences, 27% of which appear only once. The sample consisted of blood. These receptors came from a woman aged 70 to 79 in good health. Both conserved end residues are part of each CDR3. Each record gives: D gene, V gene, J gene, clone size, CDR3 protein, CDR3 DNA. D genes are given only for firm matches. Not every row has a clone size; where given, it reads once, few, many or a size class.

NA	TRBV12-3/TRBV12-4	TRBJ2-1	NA	CASSLRADTWANEQFF	TGTGCCAGCAGTTTAAGAGCCGACACCTGGGCCAATGAGCAGTTCTTC
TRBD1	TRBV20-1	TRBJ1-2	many	CSVRDRFNYGYTF	TGCAGTGTGAGGGACAGATTCAACTATGGCTACACCTTC
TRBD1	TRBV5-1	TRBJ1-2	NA	CASSFTGDGYTF	TGCGCCAGCAGCTTTACAGGGGATGGCTACACCTTC
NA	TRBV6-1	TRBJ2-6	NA	CASSAAGANVLTF	TGTGCCAGCAGTGCGGCTGGGGCCAACGTCCTGACTTTC
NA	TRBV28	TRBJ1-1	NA	CASSLPGTLKAFF	TGTGCCAGCAGTCTACCCGGGACATTAAAAGCTTTCTTT
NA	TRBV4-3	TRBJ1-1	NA	CASSQEQGGEAFF	TGCGCCAGCAGCCAAGAACAGGGTGGTGAAGCTTTCTTT
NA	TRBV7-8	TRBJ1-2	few	CASSPAAGVNYGYTF	TGTGCCAGCAGCCCCGCCGCGGGGGTTAACTATGGCTACACCTTC
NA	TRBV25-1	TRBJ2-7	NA	CASSPGRGDSYEQYF	TGTGCCAGCAGTCCCGGCAGGGGGGACTCCTACGAGCAGTACTTC
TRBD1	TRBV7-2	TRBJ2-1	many	CASSLALSQGASYNEQFF	TGTGCCAGCAGCTTAGCGCTAAGTCAGGGGGCCTCCTACAATGAGCAGTTCTTC
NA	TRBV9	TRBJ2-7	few	CASSVGVTGYYEQYF	TGTGCCAGCAGCGTAGGGGTTACAGGGTACTACGAGCAGTACTTC
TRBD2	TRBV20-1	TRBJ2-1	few	CSASPRAGAEQFF	TGCAGTGCTAGCCCCAGAGCGGGGGCGGAGCAGTTCTTC
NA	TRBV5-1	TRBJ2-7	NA	CASSLGSGRSSSYEQYF	TGCGCCAGCAGCCTCGGATCTGGGAGGTCCAGCTCCTACGAGCAGTACTTC
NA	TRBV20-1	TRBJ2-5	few	CSARDAGRLRETQYF	TGCAGTGCCCGTGACGCGGGACGTCTTCGCGAGACCCAGTACTTC
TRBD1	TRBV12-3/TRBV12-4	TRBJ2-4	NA	CASNQAGGNIQYF	TGTGCCAGCAACCAGGCAGGGGGAAACATTCAGTACTTC
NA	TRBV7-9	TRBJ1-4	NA	CASSLTDIPTKLFF	TGTGCCAGCAGCTTAACGGACATTCCCACAAAACTGTTTTTT
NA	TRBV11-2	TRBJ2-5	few	CASSPAGEQGAYTQYF	TGTGCCAGCAGCCCCGCCGGGGAACAAGGGGCTTATACCCAGTACTTC
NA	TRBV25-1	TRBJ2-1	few	CASARGYNEQFF	TGTGCCAGTGCTCGGGGATACAATGAGCAGTTCTTC
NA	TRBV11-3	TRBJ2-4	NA	CASSASKNIQYF	TGTGCCAGCAGCGCCAGTAAAAACATTCAGTACTTC
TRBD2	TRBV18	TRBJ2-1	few	CASSPRASGAYNEQFF	TGTGCCAGCTCACCCCGAGCTAGCGGGGCCTACAATGAGCAGTTCTTC
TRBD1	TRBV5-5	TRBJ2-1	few	CASSFLSQGASGQFF	TGTGCCAGCAGCTTTCTGTCCCAGGGGGCGAGTGGGCAGTTCTTC
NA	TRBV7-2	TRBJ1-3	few	CASSFAWGNTIYF	TGTGCCAGCAGCTTCGCGTGGGGAAACACCATATATTTT
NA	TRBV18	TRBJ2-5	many	CASSRAVTEGTQYF	TGTGCCAGCTCACGTGCAGTCACGGAGGGGACCCAGTACTTC
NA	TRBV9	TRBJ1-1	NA	CASSVSPHTEAFF	TGTGCCAGCAGCGTATCCCCCCACACTGAAGCTTTCTTT
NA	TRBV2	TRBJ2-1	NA	CASSESAGGLAFF	TGTGCCAGCAGTGAATCTGCTGGGGGTCTGGCGTTCTTC
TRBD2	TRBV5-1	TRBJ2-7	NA	CASSPSRLAGYEQYF	TGCGCCAGCAGCCCCTCACGACTAGCGGGATACGAGCAGTACTTC
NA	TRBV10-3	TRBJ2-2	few	CAISTGTGELFF	TGTGCCATCAGCACAGGAACCGGGGAGCTGTTTTTT
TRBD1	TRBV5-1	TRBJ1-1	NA	CASSEQGMNTEAFF	TGCGCCAGCAGCGAACAGGGGATGAACACTGAAGCTTTCTTT
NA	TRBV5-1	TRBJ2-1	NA	CASSIGHAVTPSSYNEQFF	TGCGCCAGCAGCATCGGACACGCGGTAACCCCCAGCTCCTACAATGAGCAGTTCTTC
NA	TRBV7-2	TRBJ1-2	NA	CASSLEGFNYGYTF	TGTGCCAGCAGCTTGGAGGGGTTTAACTATGGCTACACCTTC
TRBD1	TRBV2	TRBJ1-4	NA	CASTGQRFVKLFF	TGTGCCAGCACGGGACAGAGGTTTGTGAAACTGTTTTTT
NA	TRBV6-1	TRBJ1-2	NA	CASSEAGSNYGYTF	TGTGCCAGCAGTGAAGCGGGGAGCAACTATGGCTACACCTTC
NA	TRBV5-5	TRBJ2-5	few	CASSSLAGGDQETQYF	TGTGCCAGCAGCTCCCTGGCTGGCGGGGACCAAGAGACCCAGTACTTC